This T cell receptor (beta chain) was sequenced during a study of cytomegalovirus exposure and HLA in healthy donors. The study ran its PCR with 60 Vbeta and 13 Jbeta primers. Profiled with immunoSEQ multiplex PCR; TCRdb holds only in-frame clones, not every one. The sample lists about 140,000 clones; about four fifths were seen once. Study conclusions and caveats: Earlier results showed most TCR beta V segments being productive about 87% or about 30% of the time. Looking again later, the authors saw that most CMV-associated TCR beta chains seemed HLA-restricted. Reported findings show TCR beta sequences accurately forecast HLA-A and HLA-B alleles in most subjects.

A note on this clone: Its antigen is not identified.

The CDR3 runs to 15 residues. V was clipped by 5 bases and J by 2 bases; unmatched bases: 1. Germline V gene data show CDR1 as MGHDK and CDR2 as SYGVNS. At the time of sampling, donors were nominally healthy, though unrecorded immune exposures were likely. The rearrangement joins TRBV25-1 to TRBJ2-2, with 11 bases aligning to TRBD2. Sequencing input: PBMCs. This TCR was recovered from a man between 35 and 55 years old in good health and CMV-seropositive. CDR3 nucleotide sequence: TGTGCCAGCAGTACTAGCGGGAGCAACACCGGGGAGCTGTTTTTT. Translated: CASSTSGSNTGELFF.